A selection of T cell receptor beta chains follows, all from one sample in a study of vaccination effects on CD4 cells after COVID-19. What these receptors recognize is not known. Assay used: immunoSEQ multiplex PCR; TCRdb lists only in-frame clones, some missing. Seen here are roughly 30,000 clones, about 71% observed once, and the top ten hold about 3.8%. Source: CD4+ T cells from PBMCs cultured without peptide, taken before COVID-19 vaccination. Source of these receptors: a human donor who received a COVID-19 vaccine. CDR3s include the opening cysteine and the closing phenylalanine or tryptophan. The order of the fields is J gene, V gene, clone size, D gene, CDR3 protein, CDR3 DNA. A D gene is named only where the DNA matches it firmly. For some rows the clone size is stated as once, few or many, or as a class when expanded; others skip it.

J gene: TRBJ2-1; V gene: TRBV3-1/TRBV3-2; clone size: few; D gene: TRBD1; CDR3 protein: CASSQWDRADNEQFF; CDR3 DNA: TGTGCCAGCAGCCAATGGGACAGGGCGGACAATGAGCAGTTCTTC
J gene: TRBJ2-2; V gene: TRBV6-5; clone size: NA; D gene: NA; CDR3 protein: CASSSFGELFF; CDR3 DNA: TGTGCCAGCAGCAGTTTCGGGGAGCTGTTTTTT
J gene: TRBJ1-5; V gene: TRBV4-1; clone size: NA; D gene: NA; CDR3 protein: CASSQYLQGRRQPQHF; CDR3 DNA: TGCGCCAGCAGCCAATACCTCCAGGGCCGCCGTCAGCCCCAGCATTTT
J gene: TRBJ1-5; V gene: TRBV5-1; clone size: few; D gene: NA; CDR3 protein: CASSLGPLGNQPQHF; CDR3 DNA: TGCGCCAGCAGCCTTGGACCCCTAGGCAATCAGCCCCAGCATTTT
J gene: TRBJ2-5; V gene: TRBV18; clone size: NA; D gene: NA; CDR3 protein: CASSPPRGYQQETQYF; CDR3 DNA: TGTGCCAGCTCACCACCACGGGGGTACCAACAAGAGACCCAGTACTTC
J gene: TRBJ2-7; V gene: TRBV2; clone size: NA; D gene: NA; CDR3 protein: CASAGVIAYEQYF; CDR3 DNA: TGTGCCAGCGCGGGCGTAATCGCCTACGAGCAGTACTTC
J gene: TRBJ1-1; V gene: TRBV7-2; clone size: NA; D gene: NA; CDR3 protein: CASSTYDRAPEAFF; CDR3 DNA: TGTGCCAGCAGCACCTATGACCGGGCGCCTGAAGCTTTCTTT
J gene: TRBJ1-2; V gene: TRBV7-9; clone size: NA; D gene: NA; CDR3 protein: CASSQSSRGPTGYGYTF; CDR3 DNA: TGTGCCAGCAGCCAGTCTTCGCGGGGGCCGACTGGGTATGGCTACACCTTC
J gene: TRBJ2-7; V gene: TRBV6-5; clone size: few; D gene: NA; CDR3 protein: CASSYQTGAYEQYF; CDR3 DNA: TGTGCCAGCAGTTATCAGACAGGAGCCTACGAGCAGTACTTC
J gene: TRBJ1-6; V gene: TRBV5-5; clone size: NA; D gene: TRBD1; CDR3 protein: CASSGLQGGGNSPLHF; CDR3 DNA: TGTGCCAGCAGCGGGCTACAGGGGGGGGGTAATTCACCCCTCCACTTT
J gene: TRBJ2-7; V gene: TRBV18; clone size: NA; D gene: NA; CDR3 protein: CASSPPMTPDGEQYF; CDR3 DNA: TGTGCCAGCTCACCACCGATGACCCCCGACGGCGAGCAGTACTTC
J gene: TRBJ1-1; V gene: TRBV21-1; clone size: NA; D gene: NA; CDR3 protein: CASSARQGANSEAFF; CDR3 DNA: TGTGCCAGCAGCGCGAGACAGGGGGCTAACTCTGAAGCTTTCTTT
J gene: TRBJ2-5; V gene: TRBV10-3; clone size: NA; D gene: TRBD1; CDR3 protein: CAIRTGEETQYF; CDR3 DNA: TGTGCCATTCGGACAGGCGAAGAGACCCAGTACTTC
J gene: TRBJ1-1; V gene: TRBV19; clone size: NA; D gene: NA; CDR3 protein: CASSRDSLNTEAFF; CDR3 DNA: TGTGCCAGTAGTAGAGACAGCCTGAACACTGAAGCTTTCTTT
J gene: TRBJ1-2; V gene: TRBV6-1; clone size: few; D gene: NA; CDR3 protein: CASSEGDRMYGYTF; CDR3 DNA: TGTGCCAGCAGCGAAGGTGACAGGATGTATGGCTACACCTTC
J gene: TRBJ1-3; V gene: TRBV6-6; clone size: NA; D gene: NA; CDR3 protein: CASSYQGALIYF; CDR3 DNA: TGTGCAAGCAGTTATCAAGGTGCCCTCATATATTTT
J gene: TRBJ1-1; V gene: TRBV2; clone size: NA; D gene: NA; CDR3 protein: CASSEASNTEAFF; CDR3 DNA: TGTGCCAGCAGTGAAGCTTCGAACACTGAAGCTTTCTTT
J gene: TRBJ1-1; V gene: TRBV6-1; clone size: NA; D gene: NA; CDR3 protein: CASSDSVAFF; CDR3 DNA: TGTGCCAGCAGTGATTCTGTGGCTTTCTTT
J gene: TRBJ2-3; V gene: TRBV12-3/TRBV12-4; clone size: NA; D gene: NA; CDR3 protein: CASSPYSDTQYF; CDR3 DNA: TGTGCCAGCAGTCCCTACTCAGATACGCAGTATTTT
J gene: TRBJ2-5; V gene: TRBV18; clone size: NA; D gene: NA; CDR3 protein: CASSPPGVETQYF; CDR3 DNA: TGTGCCAGCTCACCACCAGGGGTAGAGACCCAGTACTTC
J gene: TRBJ1-5; V gene: TRBV6-1; clone size: NA; D gene: NA; CDR3 protein: CASSEAGGGQPQHF; CDR3 DNA: TGTGCCAGCAGTGAAGCTGGGGGGGGTCAGCCCCAGCATTTT
J gene: TRBJ2-7; V gene: TRBV29-1; clone size: once; D gene: TRBD2; CDR3 protein: CSVDTGTSGGRQYF; CDR3 DNA: TGCAGCGTCGACACCGGGACTAGCGGGGGAAGGCAGTACTTC
J gene: TRBJ1-1; V gene: TRBV6-6; clone size: NA; D gene: TRBD1; CDR3 protein: CASSRGGFTGTGIRNTEAFF; CDR3 DNA: TGTGCCAGCAGCCGGGGTGGTTTCACCGGGACAGGGATTCGGAACACTGAAGCTTTCTTT
J gene: TRBJ2-6; V gene: TRBV15; clone size: NA; D gene: NA; CDR3 protein: CATSREGGTGANVLTF; CDR3 DNA: TGTGCCACCAGCAGAGAAGGGGGTACTGGGGCCAACGTCCTGACTTTC
J gene: TRBJ2-7; V gene: TRBV19; clone size: NA; D gene: NA; CDR3 protein: CASRPDGPYEQYF; CDR3 DNA: TGTGCCAGTCGCCCGGACGGTCCCTACGAGCAGTACTTC
J gene: TRBJ1-3; V gene: TRBV12-3/TRBV12-4; clone size: NA; D gene: NA; CDR3 protein: CASSLFSGNTIYF; CDR3 DNA: TGTGCCAGCAGTTTATTTTCTGGAAACACCATATATTTT
J gene: TRBJ2-7; V gene: TRBV7-9; clone size: few; D gene: NA; CDR3 protein: CASSFSREGNEQYF; CDR3 DNA: TGTGCCAGCAGCTTCAGCAGGGAAGGGAACGAGCAGTACTTC
J gene: TRBJ2-2; V gene: TRBV14; clone size: NA; D gene: NA; CDR3 protein: CASSQVTNTGELFF; CDR3 DNA: TGTGCCAGCAGCCAAGTCACGAACACCGGGGAGCTGTTTTTT
J gene: TRBJ2-3; V gene: TRBV30; clone size: once; D gene: NA; CDR3 protein: CAWSRGPPDTQYF; CDR3 DNA: TGTGCCTGGAGTCGGGGGCCCCCAGATACGCAGTATTTT
J gene: TRBJ1-6; V gene: TRBV3-1/TRBV3-2; clone size: NA; D gene: NA; CDR3 protein: CASSQEATGPNSPLHF; CDR3 DNA: TGTGCCAGCAGCCAAGAGGCAACAGGGCCGAATTCACCCCTCCACTTT
J gene: TRBJ2-5; V gene: TRBV6-5; clone size: medium-sized; D gene: NA; CDR3 protein: CASSLNGRGQETQYF; CDR3 DNA: TGTGCCAGCAGCCTTAACGGGAGAGGTCAAGAGACCCAGTACTTC
J gene: TRBJ1-2; V gene: TRBV19; clone size: NA; D gene: NA; CDR3 protein: CASTSHLNYGYTF; CDR3 DNA: TGTGCCAGTACCTCACACCTAAACTATGGCTACACCTTC
J gene: TRBJ1-3; V gene: TRBV5-4; clone size: NA; D gene: NA; CDR3 protein: CASSLGGQTGNTIYF; CDR3 DNA: TGTGCCAGCAGCTTGGGCGGTCAGACTGGAAACACCATATATTTT
J gene: TRBJ2-3; V gene: TRBV3-1/TRBV3-2; clone size: medium-sized; D gene: TRBD1; CDR3 protein: CASRDREVTDTQYF; CDR3 DNA: TGTGCCAGCCGGGACAGGGAAGTCACAGATACGCAGTATTTT
J gene: TRBJ1-1; V gene: TRBV6-4; clone size: NA; D gene: NA; CDR3 protein: CASSVAENTEAFF; CDR3 DNA: TGTGCCAGCAGTGTGGCCGAGAACACTGAAGCTTTCTTT
J gene: TRBJ2-2; V gene: TRBV7-2; clone size: NA; D gene: NA; CDR3 protein: CASRPRLKSQNTGELFF; CDR3 DNA: TGTGCCAGCCGTCCCCGCCTCAAAAGTCAGAACACCGGGGAGCTGTTTTTT
J gene: TRBJ2-7; V gene: TRBV5-5; clone size: NA; D gene: TRBD1; CDR3 protein: CASSWTGRESYEQYF; CDR3 DNA: TGTGCCAGCAGCTGGACAGGACGAGAGTCCTACGAGCAGTACTTC
J gene: TRBJ1-1; V gene: TRBV3-1/TRBV3-2; clone size: NA; D gene: NA; CDR3 protein: CASSQGDNTEAFF; CDR3 DNA: TGTGCCAGCAGCCAAGGAGACAACACTGAAGCTTTCTTT
J gene: TRBJ2-1; V gene: TRBV3-1/TRBV3-2; clone size: NA; D gene: NA; CDR3 protein: CASSQGLGGGLDEQFF; CDR3 DNA: TGTGCCAGCAGCCAAGGTTTGGGGGGGGGCCTCGATGAGCAGTTCTTC
J gene: TRBJ1-1; V gene: TRBV6-5; clone size: NA; D gene: NA; CDR3 protein: CASRSQVLNTEAFF; CDR3 DNA: TGTGCCAGCCGGTCACAGGTGCTGAACACTGAAGCTTTCTTT
J gene: TRBJ2-3; V gene: TRBV30; clone size: NA; D gene: TRBD2; CDR3 protein: CACGTSIATQYF; CDR3 DNA: TGTGCCTGCGGGACTAGCATCGCTACGCAGTATTTT
J gene: TRBJ2-5; V gene: TRBV18; clone size: NA; D gene: NA; CDR3 protein: CASSPYRNQETQYF; CDR3 DNA: TGTGCCAGCTCACCTTACAGAAATCAAGAGACCCAGTACTTC
J gene: TRBJ1-6; V gene: TRBV2; clone size: NA; D gene: TRBD1; CDR3 protein: CASSPGQGRNSPLHF; CDR3 DNA: TGTGCCAGCAGCCCGGGACAGGGAAGGAATTCACCCCTCCACTTT
J gene: TRBJ2-5; V gene: TRBV11-3; clone size: NA; D gene: NA; CDR3 protein: CASSLDAGPQETQYF; CDR3 DNA: TGTGCCAGCAGCTTAGATGCAGGGCCCCAAGAGACCCAGTACTTC
J gene: TRBJ2-3; V gene: TRBV19; clone size: NA; D gene: TRBD1; CDR3 protein: CATQTGTGKSDTQYF; CDR3 DNA: TGTGCCACCCAAACTGGGACAGGGAAATCGGATACGCAGTATTTT
J gene: TRBJ1-2; V gene: TRBV6-5; clone size: NA; D gene: TRBD1; CDR3 protein: CASRAGTGLNYGYTF; CDR3 DNA: TGTGCCAGCAGGGCGGGGACAGGACTTAACTATGGCTACACCTTC
J gene: TRBJ1-2; V gene: TRBV5-1; clone size: NA; D gene: NA; CDR3 protein: CASSLVAGANYGYTF; CDR3 DNA: TGCGCCAGCAGCTTGGTCGCGGGGGCGAACTATGGCTACACCTTC
J gene: TRBJ1-1; V gene: TRBV29-1; clone size: NA; D gene: NA; CDR3 protein: CSIVGGGF; CDR3 DNA: TGCAGTATTGTGGGGGGCGGCTTT
J gene: TRBJ2-2; V gene: TRBV19; clone size: NA; D gene: TRBD1; CDR3 protein: CASRADRVTGELFF; CDR3 DNA: TGTGCCAGTAGGGCGGACAGGGTCACCGGGGAGCTGTTTTTT
J gene: TRBJ2-7; V gene: TRBV6-5; clone size: NA; D gene: NA; CDR3 protein: CASLGRTFYEQYF; CDR3 DNA: TGTGCCAGCTTGGGACGGACCTTCTACGAGCAGTACTTC
J gene: TRBJ2-5; V gene: TRBV19; clone size: NA; D gene: TRBD2; CDR3 protein: CASSKTSGPQETQYF; CDR3 DNA: TGTGCCAGTAGTAAGACTAGCGGGCCCCAAGAGACCCAGTACTTC
J gene: TRBJ2-3; V gene: TRBV7-9; clone size: few; D gene: NA; CDR3 protein: CASSFWSLLSGILADTQYF; CDR3 DNA: TGTGCCAGCAGCTTTTGGTCTCTATTATCGGGAATTTTGGCAGATACGCAGTATTTT
J gene: TRBJ2-7; V gene: TRBV6-5; clone size: NA; D gene: NA; CDR3 protein: CASFRDNAYEQYF; CDR3 DNA: TGTGCCAGTTTCCGGGACAACGCCTACGAGCAGTACTTC